Presented here are 2 T cell receptor beta chains from one specimen sequenced in a study of cytomegalovirus exposure and HLA in healthy donors. 13 Jbeta primers and 60 Vbeta primers were used for the PCR. Profiling relied on immunoSEQ multiplex PCR, and the TCRdb table lists in-frame clones only, not all of them. The sample shows about 130,000 clones, 70% to 75% of them seen only once. Sequencing was carried out using PBMCs. Receptors were obtained from a male donor in good health and CMV-seronegative.

The CDR3 reads CASSLGAGGTGELFF. CDR3 coding DNA: TGTGCCAGCAGCTTAGGGGCAGGGGGCACCGGGGAGCTGTTTTTT. The V gene is TRBV11-2, the J gene TRBJ2-2; 7 bases line up with TRBD1. This CDR3 spans 15 amino acids. J was trimmed by 4 bases and V by 1 base; bases with no gene match: 3. CDR1 is SGHAT and CDR2 is FQNNGV in the germline V gene.

This chain joins TRBV5-6 and TRBJ2-7, with 7 bases fitting TRBD1. The CDR3 runs 15 residues. Germline V gene data show CDR1 as SGHDT and CDR2 as YYEEEE. The V and J ends lost 0 bases and 4 bases, in that order; junction bases with no gene match: 7. Here the CDR3 reads CASSLGGGIWYEQYF. CDR3 sequence (DNA): TGTGCCAGCAGCTTGGGAGGGGGCATTTGGTACGAGCAGTACTTC.